Below are 4 T cell receptor beta chains sequenced from a single sample in a study of OX40 agonist ivuxolimab in advanced cancers. Library construction relied on the immunoSEQ multiplex PCR assay. Entries here come from immuneACCESS through TCRdb and include only in-frame sequences with V and J called. Some clones fail to appear in such tables; in the studies checked, an unresolved V gene covers under half of the shortfall, and the cause of the remainder is unknown. For this sample the table gives about 160,000 clones, of which roughly 92% were detected only once. The ten largest clones represent around 0.28% of the sample. This specimen was CD4+ or CD8+ T cells sorted from blood, taken in a trial of the OX40 agonist ivuxolimab. These receptor sequences come from an adult with an advanced solid tumor such as melanoma, head and neck, liver or kidney cancer.

In the case of this clone: At one end the junction does not follow the germline gene, possibly because of a read error. V usage is TRBV28 and J usage is TRBJ2-1; 10 bases line up with TRBD2. CDR1 is MDHEN and CDR2 is SYDVKM in the germline V gene. This CDR3 has 17 amino acids. Written as DNA, the CDR3 is TGTGCCAGCAGTATATGGGACGGGACTAGCGCATACAATGAGCAGTTCTTC. Translation: CASSIWDGTSAYNEQFF. The full variable domain, completed using reference TRBV28 and TRBJ2-1, is DVKVTQSSRYLVKRTGEKVFLECVQDMDHENMFWYRQDPGLGLRLIYFSYDVKMKEKGDIPEGYSVSREKKERFSLILESASTNQTSMYLCASSIWDGTSAYNEQFFGPGTRLTVL.

The J gene is TRBJ2-2, the V gene TRBV28; D is perhaps TRBD2 (6 bases). CDR1 is MDHEN, CDR2 SYDVKM, per germline. The CDR3 runs 13 residues. Trimming took off 7 bases at V and 6 bases at J, with 12 bases between the two ends. The CDR3 DNA reads TGTGCCAGCACCCTCGGAGGGGCCGGGGAGCTGTTTTTT. Translation gives CASTLGGAGELFF.

The chain joins TRBV11-3 to TRBJ2-7; TRBD2 might be the D (5 bases). This CDR3 contains 13 residues. Germline lookup yields CDR1 SGHNT and CDR2 YENEEA. V was cut by 4 bases and J by 5 bases, with 12 bases left in between. CDR3 sequence reads: CASSYGVGNEQYF. Written as DNA, the CDR3 is TGTGCCAGCAGCTACGGGGTGGGTAACGAGCAGTACTTC.

This rearrangement joins TRBV6-1 to TRBJ2-5; 8 bases map to TRBD2. The germline gives CDR1 MNHNS, CDR2 SASEGT. With 8 bases clipped from V and 5 bases from J, the junction kept 13 bases outside the gene matches. This CDR3 has 15 residues. The CDR3 DNA reads TGTGCCAGCGGATCCCCAGCGGGGGCTTTGGAGACCCAGTACTTC. Amino acids: CASGSPAGALETQYF.